This T cell receptor (beta chain) emerged from a study of beta chain features in type 1 diabetes (dated by TCRdb to the late 2010s). About the study as a whole: No differences in mean age, gender distribution, total cell number or subset yield were found between patients and healthy donors. A total of about 100 million sorted cells were examined across all samples, and RNA yield correlated strongly with the number of cells per subset. The study compared TCRB repertoires of sorted circulating CD4+ T cell subsets between recently diagnosed type 1 diabetes patients and matched healthy donors. Naive and central memory subsets were obtained from all 30 or so donors, but regulatory and stem cell-like memory subsets were isolated from only 8 patients and 8 healthy donors. The paper as a whole reports these results and caveats: Shorter templates might be favored by PCR, yet because patient and control samples were amplified and corrected together, any such skew would affect both groups equally. Only small numbers of individuals were included in the HLA sub-analyses, which left unresolved whether HLA type had any influence on TCRB rearrangement. A moderate but significant shortening of TCRB CDR3 length was observed in type 1 diabetes patients in all four CD4+ subsets. The naive, central memory and regulatory TCRB repertoires appeared to resemble one another more closely among patients than among healthy donors. Sequencing cDNA rather than genomic DNA could over-represent highly expressing activated cells, although activation and CD3 levels did not differ between groups. At VDJ recombination sites, type 1 diabetes patients had fewer insertions and more deleted nucleotides, which implies abnormalities in thymic rearrangement.

Regarding this clone: This receptor's antigen is unknown. Mismatch with germline at one junction end may stem from a read error. Additional DNA sequences in this sample encode the identical CDR3.

As encoded in the germline V gene, CDR1 is KGHSH while CDR2 is LQKENI. The CDR3 sequence holds 15 residues, the cysteine and phenylalanine included. Only the CDR3 part of the read is kept: 45 bases, read in frame from the first base. The High Capacity cDNA Reverse Transcription Kit was used to reverse transcribe all of the isolated RNA, meaning that expressed TCRB transcripts were what got sequenced. Naive, central memory and regulatory T cell samples underwent deep immunoSEQ sequencing, averaging about 3.57 million total reads per sample. After sorted cells were lysed in RLT buffer, RNA was extracted with DNase-treated RNeasy Micro or Mini kits, with the choice depending on cell number. To prevent cross-contamination, each cell subset was processed individually, whereas patient and healthy donor samples were processed jointly. The immunoSEQ multiplex PCR was used to amplify TCRB sequences from cDNA, generating 87-bp fragments that spanned the CDR3 region. Amplicons were sequenced on the Illumina HiSeq platform. Regarding the original processing steps: PCR bias was corrected computationally using synthetic template baselines, and reads within Hamming distance 2 were collapsed, with unmergeable singletons discarded. Reads were aligned against IMGT to assign V, D and J genes, CDR3 length and insertions or deletions at six rearrangement sites. Within each subset, clonotype counts were normalized to sorted cell number, and only after that were true diversity and Gini coefficients computed with the tcR R package. The overlap coefficient, calculated on TCRB nucleotide sequences, was used to quantify repertoire sharing. Out-of-frame TCRB sequences from naive cells were analyzed as a proxy for the pre-selection repertoire. The immuneACCESS repertoire file appears here via TCRdb, limited to in-frame rearrangements. These files lack a portion of the clones; in checked studies, under half of the deficit traces to unresolved V genes, and the cause of the others is not known. That table furnishes V, J and clone size, whereas the DNA furnished D and trimming. Recorded for this sample are over 700,000 clones; roughly 16% of them occurred a single time. The top ten clonotypes cover 0.023% of the sample.

Each donor gave one peripheral blood draw, approximately 110 mL on average, collected into heparinised tubes. A BD FACSAria II was used to sort naive, central memory, regulatory and stem cell-like memory CD4+ T cells with a panel that included CD45RO, CCR7, CD25, CD127, CD95 and CD27. Purity was above 98% for every sorted population. PBMCs were separated immediately by Lymphoprep density gradient centrifugation and were stained directly, without being cultured. Samples were stained and sorted in pairs, with one healthy donor and one patient per experiment, so that batch effects were minimized. The clonotype originates from a woman aged 18-35 years in good health. Sequenced: naive CD4+ T cells from blood. The cell subset or site label on this specimen signifies: true naive CD4+ T cells. The chain was built from TRBV18 and TRBJ2-1, with TRBD1 as a weak D call on 6 bases. The nucleotide sequence reads TGCGCCAGCTCACCACCTTCAGGGGAAGGCAATGAGCAGTTCTTC. Its protein reads: CASSPPSGEGNEQFF. Reference TRBV18 and TRBJ2-1 proteins supply the regions before and after the CDR3; the full variable domain is: NAGVMQNPRHLVRRRGQEARLRCSPMKGHSHVYWYRQLPEEGLKFMVYLQKENIIDESGMPKERFSAEFPKEGPSILRIQQVVRGDSAAYFCASSPPSGEGNEQFFGPGTRLTVL.